The clone carrying this T cell receptor (beta chain) was seen a single time. Antigen specificity is unknown. This sample is drawn from a study of shared clonotypes between healthy human individuals. Study-wide points: The genetic and exposure-history diversity represented was limited by few donors.

Clones were sequenced by immunoSEQ multiplex PCR, and TCRdb holds only the in-frame ones, with some missing. The sample consists of more than 1 million clones, more than 75% of them appearing once. This CDR3 has 13 amino acids. Trimming took off 6 bases at V and 4 bases at J, with 10 bases between the two ends. CDR1 is MDHEN, CDR2 SYDVKM, per germline. The sample taken for sequencing was memory CD4+ T cells from PBMCs. Regarding subset: CD45RA-negative fraction. The source is a man younger than 30 in good health. Some clones in this sample may be carry-over from other donors' samples. This sequence joins TRBV28 and TRBJ2-1; D unresolved. The CDR3 DNA follows: TGTGCCAGCAGATTCGGCCTGTACAATGAGCAGTTCTTC. Its protein is CASRFGLYNEQFF.